This record looks at one T cell receptor (beta chain) sequence and its context. Its antigen target is currently unknown. The record has no base qualities; no much larger clone is one base away. V is shortened by 1 base, J by 11 bases, and the region joining them spans 18 bases. The CDR3 starts with the cysteine, ends with the phenylalanine, and has 14 residues. Here the CDR3 DNA is all that survives: 42 bases in frame from base 1. Based on the germline V gene, the CDR1 and CDR2 sequences are SGHDT and YYEEEE. These data originate in a study of naive and memory T cell subsets (dated by TCRdb to about 2017). With respect to the entire study: An open-source, UMI-based TCR alpha and beta sequencing pipeline was applied to sorted naive and memory peripheral blood T cell subsets. RNA was DNase-treated and reverse transcribed with TCR constant-region primers, mostly using SuperScript III. IgG serology results and the functional CMV T cell responses were in complete agreement.

The research as a whole found: A few larger clonotypes were present in naive repertoires, especially CD8 naive repertoires, and these clonotypes were possibly memory cells re-expressing CD45RA. TCR abundance followed a power law whose exponent differed between naive and memory subsets but was consistent across the three individuals. Clonotypes were defined as single alpha or beta chain sequences, not paired alpha/beta receptors. In both CD4 and CD8 cells, going from naive through CM, EM and EMRA, the Gini index went up while Shannon and inverse Simpson diversity went down. No ground truth was available to validate the repertoire findings for the naive and memory subsets. RNA-based TCR counts may be affected by expression changes linked to T cell activation and differentiation. After error correction, only a single occurrence was seen for over 95% of naive TCR sequences, so much steeper abundance distributions were produced than in memory subsets.

TCR alpha and beta chain libraries were amplified separately from the second PCR step onward. The CMV status of each donor was determined by measuring IFNgamma production from CD4+ T cells after fresh PBMCs had been stimulated overnight with CMV viral lysate. Miltenyi beads were used first to positively select CD4 T cells, and CD8 T cells were then positively selected from the CD4-negative fraction. After staining for CD3, CD4, CD8, CD45RA, CD27 and a live/dead dye, cells were sorted on a BD Aria II into four subsets based on CD45RA and CD27. A few healthy volunteers provided blood, and the blood of each volunteer was split into CD4 and CD8 T cells and then into four differentiation subsets. About 0.11 L of peripheral blood was drawn per donor, and PBMC were isolated by Ficoll-Paque PLUS density-gradient centrifugation. The sorted cells were lysed in RLT buffer, after which RNA was extracted using a Qiagen RNeasy kit and kept at -80 degrees C.

Libraries were built with UMI-ligation and nested PCR. To cover both TRBC1 and TRBC2, the beta constant-region primer consisted of an equimolar mix of two oligonucleotides. Four rounds of PCR, combining the SP2 primer with nested alpha and beta constant-region primers, were used to amplify the ligated cDNA. A single-stranded oligonucleotide carrying the SP2 primer and a 12-nucleotide UMI was ligated to the 3' end of the cDNA by T4 RNA ligase 1. The ligation reaction was incubated at 16°C for 20-24 hours. To avoid over-amplification, PCR2 was usually performed as a SYBR Green qPCR and halted once a predetermined threshold was reached. Every purification after the first one was done using Agencourt AMPure XP magnetic beads. Libraries were quantified by Qubit and checked on a TapeStation, where a main peak was expected near 650 bp. Pooled libraries were sequenced on an Illumina MiSeq using v2 2x251 paired-end kits, and typically roughly 0.95-2.2 million reads were obtained per sample. Libraries were pooled at about 4 nM per sample, and roughly 4.5-7.5% PhiX was added to improve cluster recognition. The source study handled its data this way. V and J genes were assigned to Demultiplexor-processed FASTQ reads by Decombinator through tag matching, with a single base-pair mismatch being allowed. Collapsinator relied on UMIs to fix sequencing errors as well as frequency errors caused by PCR heterogeneity. CDR3Translator translated TCRs and extracted CDR3s from the conserved cysteine to the FGXG phenylalanine, flagging non-productive sequences. Gini, Shannon entropy and inverse Simpson indices were calculated on repertoires that had been subsampled to equal numbers of UMI-defined TCRs. Within the linear range, a power law was fitted to clonotype abundance distributions using maximum likelihood. For one naive CD8 sample, the pipeline and MIGEC produced similar UMI counts, unique TCR numbers and clonal distributions. In one analysis, naive TCRs also found in any memory subset of the same donor were removed from the naive repertoire. Repertoires were searched for several thousand CMV-associated CDR3 sequences compiled from VDJdb and a published dataset. Through fastp at Q25 and MiXCR, TCRdb rebuilt clones from the public reads, retaining in-frame beta chains. Every distinct CDR3 protein forms one entry, paired with its most common genes and DNA. Clone size and V and J calls follow TCRdb, not the original study. Across this sample there are around 93,000 distinct CDR3 sequences, with roughly 10% seen only once. The top ten constitute just over 0.13% of the sample.

The sequence is built from TRBV5-6 and TRBJ1-1; a confident D gene designation cannot be given. The sequencing input was naive CD4+ T cells from blood. The cell subset or site label on this specimen signifies: naive T cells, CD45RA high CD27+. This clonotype was sampled from a human donor in good health. The sequence in DNA is TGTGCCAGCAGCTTGTGGGCCGGCCCTATAAGGGCTTTCTTT. This is translated as CASSLWAGPIRAFF.